This T cell receptor (beta chain) stems from a study of shared clonotypes between healthy human individuals. Overall study results and limits: Larger estimated richness was generally seen in naive subsets than in memory subsets.

Using immunoSEQ multiplex PCR, the repertoire was profiled, and TCRdb retains in-frame clones only, with some absent. In the table there are 2 million to 3 million clones, roughly 93% of which are singletons. In regard to this clone: Antigen unknown. Distinct nucleotide sequences in the sample also encode this CDR3.

Input material: naive CD4+ T cells from PBMCs. The subset is: CD45RA+ positively selected. The source of this sequence is a man aged 18 to 29 in good health. Some clones in this sample may be carry-over from other donors' samples.

CDR3 DNA: TGCAGCGTTGAAAGGGGTAGCGCAGATACGCAGTATTTT. It encodes CSVERGSADTQYF. The V call is TRBV29-1, the J call TRBJ2-3; D may match TRBD1 or TRBD2 (5 bases each). Germline-derived CDR1 and CDR2 are SQVTM and ANQGSEA. The CDR3 spans 13 residues. The V end was cut by 2 bases, the J end by 4 bases, with 10 bases between.